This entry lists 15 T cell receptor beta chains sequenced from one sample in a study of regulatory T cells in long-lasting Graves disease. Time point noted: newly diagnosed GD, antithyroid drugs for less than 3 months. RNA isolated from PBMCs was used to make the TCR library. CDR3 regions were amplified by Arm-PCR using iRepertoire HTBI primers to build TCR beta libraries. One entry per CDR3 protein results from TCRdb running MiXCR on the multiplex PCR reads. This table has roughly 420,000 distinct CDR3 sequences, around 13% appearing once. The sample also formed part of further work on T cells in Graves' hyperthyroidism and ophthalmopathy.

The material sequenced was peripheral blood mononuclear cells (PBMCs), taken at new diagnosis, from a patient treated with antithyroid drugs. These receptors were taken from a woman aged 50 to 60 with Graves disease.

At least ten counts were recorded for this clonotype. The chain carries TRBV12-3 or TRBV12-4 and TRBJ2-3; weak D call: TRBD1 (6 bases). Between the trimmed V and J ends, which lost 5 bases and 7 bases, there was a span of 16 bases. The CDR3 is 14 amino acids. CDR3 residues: CASSGDTARNTQYF. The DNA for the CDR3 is TGTGCCAGCAGTGGGGACACGGCGAGAAATACGCAGTATTTT.

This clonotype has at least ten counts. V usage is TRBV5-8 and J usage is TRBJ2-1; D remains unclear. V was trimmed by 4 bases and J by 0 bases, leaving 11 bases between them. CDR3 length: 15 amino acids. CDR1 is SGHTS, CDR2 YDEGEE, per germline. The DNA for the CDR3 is TGTGCCAGCAGCCCCAGTGATCGCTCCTACAATGAGCAGTTCTTC. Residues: CASSPSDRSYNEQFF. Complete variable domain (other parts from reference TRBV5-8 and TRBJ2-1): EAGVTQSPTHLIKTRGQQATLRCSPISGHTSVYWYQQALGLGLQFLLWYDEGEERNRGNFPPRFSGRQFPNYSSELNVNALELEDSALYLCASSPSDRSYNEQFFGPGTRLTVL.

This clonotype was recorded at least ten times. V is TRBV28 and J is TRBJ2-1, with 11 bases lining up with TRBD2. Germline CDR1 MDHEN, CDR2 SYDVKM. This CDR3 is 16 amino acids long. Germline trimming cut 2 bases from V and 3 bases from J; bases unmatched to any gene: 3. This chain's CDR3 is CASSLPGTSGYNEQFF. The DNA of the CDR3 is TGTGCCAGCAGTTTACCAGGGACTAGCGGCTACAATGAGCAGTTCTTC.

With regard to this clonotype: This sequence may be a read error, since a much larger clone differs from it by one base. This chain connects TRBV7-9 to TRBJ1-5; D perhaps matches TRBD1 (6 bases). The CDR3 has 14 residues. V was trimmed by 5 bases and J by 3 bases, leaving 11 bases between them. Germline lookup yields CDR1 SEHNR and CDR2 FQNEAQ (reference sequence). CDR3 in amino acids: CASSHGQNNQPQHF. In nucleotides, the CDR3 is TGTGCCAGCAGCCATGGACAGAACAATCAGCCCCAGCATTTT.

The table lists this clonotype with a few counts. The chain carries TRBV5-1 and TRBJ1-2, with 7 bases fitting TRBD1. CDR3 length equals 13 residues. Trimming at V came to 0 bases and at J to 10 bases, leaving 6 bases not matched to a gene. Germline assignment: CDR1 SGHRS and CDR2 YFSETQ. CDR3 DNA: TGCGCCAGCAGCTTGGAAGGGGGCGATGTCTACACCTTC. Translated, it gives CASSLEGGDVYTF.

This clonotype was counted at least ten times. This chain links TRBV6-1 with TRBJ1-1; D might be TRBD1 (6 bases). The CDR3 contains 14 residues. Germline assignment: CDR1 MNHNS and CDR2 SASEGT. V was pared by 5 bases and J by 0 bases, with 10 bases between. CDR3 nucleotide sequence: TGTGCCAGCAGTCGGGGGGCAATGAACACTGAAGCTTTCTTT. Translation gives CASSRGAMNTEAFF.

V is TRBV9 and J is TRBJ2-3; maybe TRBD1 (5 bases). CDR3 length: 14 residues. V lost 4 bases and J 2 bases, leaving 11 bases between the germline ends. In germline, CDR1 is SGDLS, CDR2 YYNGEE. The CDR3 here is CASSLRQFTDTQYF. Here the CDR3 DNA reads TGTGCCAGCAGCCTAAGACAGTTCACAGATACGCAGTATTTT.

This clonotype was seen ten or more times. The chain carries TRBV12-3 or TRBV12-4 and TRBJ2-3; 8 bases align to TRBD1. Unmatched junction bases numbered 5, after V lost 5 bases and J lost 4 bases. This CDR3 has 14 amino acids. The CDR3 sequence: CASSPTGAADTQYF. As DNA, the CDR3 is TGTGCCAGCAGTCCGACAGGGGCCGCAGATACGCAGTATTTT.

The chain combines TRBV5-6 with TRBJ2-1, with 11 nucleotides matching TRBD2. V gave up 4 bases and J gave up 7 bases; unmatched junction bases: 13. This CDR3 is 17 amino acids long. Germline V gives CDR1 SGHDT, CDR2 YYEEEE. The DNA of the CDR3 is TGTGCCAGCAGCCACACCCGGCCTAGCGGGAGGCCGAATGAGCAGTTCTTC. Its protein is CASSHTRPSGRPNEQFF.

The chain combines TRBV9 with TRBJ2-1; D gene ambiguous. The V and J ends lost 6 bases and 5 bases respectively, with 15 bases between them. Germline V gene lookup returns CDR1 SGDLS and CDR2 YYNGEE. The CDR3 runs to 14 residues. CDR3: CASTGAGGHNEQFF. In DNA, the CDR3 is TGTGCCAGCACCGGAGCAGGCGGACACAATGAGCAGTTCTTC.

CDR3 in amino acids: CASSYSDEGPQPQHF. The CDR3 coding sequence is TGTGCCAGCAGTTACTCCGACGAGGGTCCTCAGCCCCAGCATTTT. The V and J genes are TRBV6-2 or TRBV6-3 and TRBJ1-5; D is undetermined. Trimming pared 0 bases from V and 6 bases from J, leaving 12 bases between. The CDR3 has 15 amino acids. The germline gives CDR1 MNHEY, CDR2 SVGEGT.

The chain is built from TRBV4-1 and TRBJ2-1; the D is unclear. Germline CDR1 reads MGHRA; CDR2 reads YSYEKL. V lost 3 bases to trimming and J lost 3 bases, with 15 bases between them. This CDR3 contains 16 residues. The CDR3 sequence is CASSQSSGPFYNEQFF. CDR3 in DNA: TGCGCCAGCAGCCAGAGTTCGGGTCCCTTCTACAATGAGCAGTTCTTC.

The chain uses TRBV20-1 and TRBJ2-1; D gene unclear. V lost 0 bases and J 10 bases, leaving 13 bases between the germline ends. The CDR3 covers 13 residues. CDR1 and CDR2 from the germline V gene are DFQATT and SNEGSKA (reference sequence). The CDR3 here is CSAREEPAYEQFF. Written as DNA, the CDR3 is TGCAGTGCTAGAGAGGAGCCCGCCTACGAGCAGTTCTTC.

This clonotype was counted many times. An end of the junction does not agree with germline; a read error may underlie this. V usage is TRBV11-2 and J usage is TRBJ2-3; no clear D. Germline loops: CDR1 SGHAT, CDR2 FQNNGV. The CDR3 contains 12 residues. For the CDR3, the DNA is TGTGCCAGCAGTTTAGAAACTTATACGCAGTATTTT. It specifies CASSLETYTQYF.

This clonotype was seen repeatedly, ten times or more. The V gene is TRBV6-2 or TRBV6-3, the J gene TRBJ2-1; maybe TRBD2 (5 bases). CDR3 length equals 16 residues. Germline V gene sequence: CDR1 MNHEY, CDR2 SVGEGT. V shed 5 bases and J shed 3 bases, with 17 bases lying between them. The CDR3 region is CASSPHDGLFYNEQFF. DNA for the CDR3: TGTGCCAGCAGTCCCCACGACGGACTCTTCTACAATGAGCAGTTCTTC.